This passage covers 30 T cell receptor beta chains from one sample sequenced in a study of human T cells and chemical hapten exposure. TCRdb recomputed calls from the RACE reads with MiXCR, one row per CDR3 protein. Here the sample spans 100,000 to 120,000 distinct CDR3 sequences, approximately 36% being singletons. Specified time point: patch test 3, about 24 weeks after DPC sensitization. Regarding treatment: therapeutic diphenylcyclopropenone sensitization with weekly scalp DPC. Here the sequenced sample was whole blood, taken in connection with sensitization to the hapten diphenylcyclopropenone (DPC). These receptors were obtained from a man aged 40-50 years with alopecia areata. Some clones in this sample may be carry-over from other donors' samples.

This chain connects TRBV6-2 or TRBV6-3 to TRBJ2-2; no firm D call. The CDR3 extends over 12 amino acids. Germline V gene data show CDR1 as MNHEY and CDR2 as SVGEGT. Trimming left V 7 bases short and J 3 bases short, with 6 bases between. The CDR3 DNA reads TGTGCCAGCAACCCACACACCGGGGAGCTGTTTTTT. Protein sequence: CASNPHTGELFF.

The chain has TRBV29-1 and TRBJ1-1; D is unclear. V was clipped by 3 bases and J by 1 base, with 9 bases between them. Germline V CDR1 and CDR2: SQVTM, ANQGSEA. This CDR3 is 13 amino acids long. CDR3 DNA: TGCAGCGTTGAGTACACGGCGAACACTGAAGCTTTCTTT. This encodes CSVEYTANTEAFF.

The rearrangement uses TRBV9 and TRBJ2-7; possibly TRBD2 for D (6 bases). V lost 4 bases and J 3 bases, leaving 17 bases between the germline ends. Germline V gene sequence: CDR1 SGDLS, CDR2 YYNGEE. CDR3 length: 15 amino acids. The CDR3 reads CASSPFRTSIYEQYV. CDR3 coding DNA: TGTGCCAGCAGCCCCTTCCGAACTAGCATCTACGAGCAGTACGTC.

This clonotype was seen a few times. V and J are TRBV2 and TRBJ2-3, with D possibly being TRBD2 (6 bases). V gave up 8 bases and J gave up 5 bases, with 17 bases separating them. Germline assignment: CDR1 SNHLY and CDR2 FYNNEI. The CDR3 extends over 14 amino acids. The CDR3 spells CASPHAKGGDTQYF. DNA of the CDR3: TGTGCCAGCCCCCACGCTAAGGGAGGAGATACGCAGTATTTT.

This clonotype appeared a few times. The rearrangement links TRBV28 to TRBJ2-7; 10 bases fit TRBD2. V shed 4 bases and J 7 bases; nucleotides not matched to a gene: 4. This CDR3 is 13 amino acids long. Germline V lookup: CDR1 MDHEN, CDR2 SYDVKM. The CDR3 nucleotides are TGTGCCAGCAGTTCCAAACTAGCGGGAGAGCAGTACTTC. Its translation: CASSSKLAGEQYF.

This clonotype came up a few times. The chain uses TRBV11-3 and TRBJ2-7, with D unresolved. Germline V gene lookup returns CDR1 SGHNT and CDR2 YENEEA. The V and J ends lost 1 base and 2 bases respectively, with 6 bases between them. The CDR3 totals 13 residues. The chain's CDR3 is CASSLALTYEQYV. As DNA, the CDR3 is TGTGCCAGCAGCTTAGCACTTACCTACGAGCAGTACGTC.

V is TRBV30 and J is TRBJ1-5; the D is unclear. CDR1 GTSNPN and CDR2 SVGIG come from the germline V gene (reference sequence). The CDR3 loop spans 13 amino acids. Trimming took 5 bases from V and 4 from J, leaving 12 bases between them. CDR3 bases: TGTGCCTGGGGGCGGAGGGATAATCAGCCCCAGCATTTT. Translating gives CAWGRRDNQPQHF.

The chain links TRBV5-1 to TRBJ2-3; 7 nucleotides agree with TRBD1. V was clipped by 2 bases and J by 3 bases; unmatched bases: 12. From germline, CDR1 is SGHRS and CDR2 YFSETQ. The CDR3 extends over 17 amino acids. Here the CDR3 DNA reads TGCGCCAGCAGCTTTTACAGGGGATTTATTAGTACAGATACGCAGTATTTT. Its protein is CASSFYRGFISTDTQYF.

This chain links TRBV3-1 with TRBJ2-7; no reliable D call. The germline V gene encodes CDR1 LGHDT and CDR2 YNNKEL (reference sequence). The CDR3 covers 12 residues. V was trimmed by 1 base and J by 4 bases, leaving 5 bases between them. The CDR3 DNA sequence: TGTGCCAGCAGCCAAGGTGGATACGAGCAGTACGTC. Protein sequence: CASSQGGYEQYV.

As DNA, the CDR3 is TGTGCCAGCAGCCCCCTCCCACAGGGGGCATCCACTGAAGCTTTCTTT. Its protein product is CASSPLPQGASTEAFF. This chain uses TRBV14 with TRBJ1-1; 9 nucleotides line up with TRBD1. This CDR3 is built from 16 residues. V trimming: 4 bases; J trimming: 4 bases; junction bases outside the gene matches: 10. The germline V gene has CDR1 SGHDN and CDR2 FVKESK.

The gene calls are TRBV5-1 and TRBJ1-1; D is undetermined. V gave up 4 bases and J gave up 0 bases, with 13 bases separating them. Germline CDR1 SGHRS, CDR2 YFSETQ. The CDR3 loop spans 15 amino acids. The DNA of the CDR3 is TGCGCCAGCAGCAGAGGCCCACCTATGAACACTGAAGCTTTCTTT. Protein: CASSRGPPMNTEAFF.

This chain links TRBV15 with TRBJ2-2; TRBD1 or TRBD2 may be the D gene (5 bases each). Germline lookup yields CDR1 LNHNV and CDR2 YYDKDF (reference sequence). This CDR3 is built from 14 residues. Trimming pared 4 bases from V and 4 bases from J, leaving 10 bases between. CDR3: CATSITRGTGELFF. The CDR3 DNA follows: TGTGCCACCAGCATTACTAGGGGCACCGGGGAGCTGTTTTTT.

This rearrangement joins TRBV7-2 to TRBJ1-4; a weak D match, TRBD1 (5 bases). This CDR3 comprises 16 residues. The germline V gene has CDR1 SGHTA and CDR2 FQGNSA. V lost 0 bases and J lost 3, with 11 bases in between. CDR3 coding DNA: TGTGCCAGCAGCTTAGCGGGGGGGGGTTCTAATGAAAAACTGTTTTTT. Encoded protein: CASSLAGGGSNEKLFF. Drawing the rest from reference TRBV7-2 and TRBJ1-4, the complete variable domain is GAGVSQSPSNKVTEKGKDVELRCDPISGHTALYWYRQSLGQGLEFLIYFQGNSAPDKSGLPSDRFSAERTGGSVSTLTIQRTQQEDSAVYLCASSLAGGGSNEKLFFGSGTQLSVL.

The chain links TRBV24-1 to TRBJ2-1; maybe TRBD2 (7 bases). The CDR3 is 14 amino acids. Between the trimmed V and J ends, which lost 1 base and 5 bases, there was a span of 8 bases. Germline assignment: CDR1 KGHDR and CDR2 SFDVKD. The DNA of the CDR3 is TGTGCCACCAGTGATTTCGGGGGGCACAATGAGCAGTTCTTC. Its translation: CATSDFGGHNEQFF.

This clonotype was found a few times. The J gene is TRBJ2-3, the V gene TRBV5-8, with TRBD1 matching 7 bases. V shed 0 bases, J shed 2 bases, and the junction held 6 bases outside the gene matches. The CDR3 consists of 16 residues. Germline V lookup: CDR1 SGHTS, CDR2 YDEGEE. The CDR3 nucleotides read TGTGCCAGCAGCTTGGGGGGACAGCCCCTCACAGATACGCAGTATTTT. The encoded protein is CASSLGGQPLTDTQYF.

Relative to its sample, this clonotype is large (0.1 to 1%). For the CDR3, the DNA is TGTGCCAGCAGTTACCGTGACACGGAGCCCTACGAGCAGTACGTC. Translated: CASSYRDTEPYEQYV. The chain combines TRBV6-2 or TRBV6-3 with TRBJ2-7; D is undetermined. CDR1 is MNHEY and CDR2 is SVGEGT in the germline V gene. V was clipped by 2 bases and J by 2 bases, with 13 bases between them. CDR3 length equals 15 residues.

The table lists this clonotype with a few counts. This chain uses TRBV11-2 with TRBJ2-6; D remains ambiguous. Germline-derived CDR1 and CDR2 are SGHAT and FQNNGV. The CDR3 spans 15 residues. V dropped 4 bases and J dropped 0 bases, with 7 bases sitting between them. The CDR3 protein is CASSSTPSGANVLTF. CDR3 nucleotide sequence: TGTGCCAGCAGCTCAACACCCTCTGGGGCCAACGTCCTGACTTTC.

V usage is TRBV29-1 and J usage is TRBJ2-7, with 8 bases identical to TRBD1. Trimming cost V 6 bases and J 0 bases; bases outside gene matches: 4. The CDR3 spans 13 residues. The germline V gene has CDR1 SQVTM and CDR2 ANQGSEA. The CDR3 protein is CSVRQGPSYEQYF. In nucleotides, the CDR3 is TGCAGCGTACGACAGGGGCCCTCCTACGAGCAGTACTTC.

This chain links TRBV6-2 or TRBV6-3 with TRBJ1-5; D is uncertain. Trimming removed 0 bases from V and 5 bases from J, with 11 bases in between. The germline V gene encodes CDR1 MNHEY and CDR2 SVGEGT. The CDR3 spans 15 residues. CDR3 nucleotides: TGTGCCAGCAGTTACTCTTCCGGGAGTGATCAGCCCCAGCATTTT. It translates to CASSYSSGSDQPQHF.

This clonotype was detected a few times. CDR3 in DNA: TGTGCCAGCAGTTACTCGAATCCCAGATATAGCAATCAGCCCCAGCATTTT. As protein: CASSYSNPRYSNQPQHF. The chain employs TRBV6-5 and TRBJ1-5, with D hard to call. The CDR3 contains 17 residues. V dropped 0 bases and J dropped 0 bases, with 12 bases sitting between them. Germline V gives CDR1 MNHEY, CDR2 SVGAGI.

The rearrangement uses TRBV24-1 and TRBJ2-3; 13 bases match TRBD2. CDR1 and CDR2 from the germline V gene are KGHDR and SFDVKD. The CDR3 has 18 amino acids. V was pared by 4 bases and J by 5 bases, with 11 bases of the junction left unmatched. In DNA form, the CDR3 reads TGTGCCACCAGTGACTGGACTAGCGGGAGCCATCATGGAGATACGCAGTATTTT. Translating it yields CATSDWTSGSHHGDTQYF.

This clonotype was observed a few times. The chain couples TRBV11-2 to TRBJ2-7; a weak D match, TRBD2 (5 bases). V was shortened by 4 bases and J by 3 bases, with 13 bases between the two germline ends. Germline V gene data show CDR1 as SGHAT and CDR2 as FQNNGV. The CDR3 totals 14 residues. Written as DNA, the CDR3 is TGTGCCAGCAGCTCCGCCGGGGTAGTCTACGAGCAGTACTTC. This sequence encodes CASSSAGVVYEQYF.

There are a few counts of this clonotype. The rearrangement joins TRBV5-1 to TRBJ2-3; 13 bases agree with TRBD2. CDR1 and CDR2 from the germline V gene are SGHRS and YFSETQ. The length of the CDR3 is 16 residues. Trimming at V came to 1 base and at J to 4 bases, leaving 3 bases not matched to a gene. The CDR3 loop reads CASSLFTSGGADTQYF. The CDR3, as DNA: TGCGCCAGCAGCTTGTTCACTAGCGGGGGGGCAGATACGCAGTATTTT.

The rearrangement joins TRBV7-2 to TRBJ1-1; a weak D match, TRBD1 (5 bases). Trimming removed 5 bases from V and 2 bases from J, with 12 bases in between. Germline-derived CDR1 and CDR2 are SGHTA and FQGNSA. This CDR3 has 14 amino acids. For the CDR3, the DNA is TGTGCCAGCAGCACCCGGACACAAAACACTGAAGCTTTCTTT. Its translation is CASSTRTQNTEAFF.

CDR3 bases: TGTGCCATCAGTGGGGGGGACGGACCTTCTGGGGCCAACGTCCTGACTTTC. It encodes CAISGGDGPSGANVLTF. This rearrangement joins TRBV10-3 to TRBJ2-6, with D perhaps matching TRBD2 (6 bases). V was clipped by 4 bases and J by 1 base, with 14 bases between them. Looked up from germline, CDR1 is ENHRY and CDR2 is SYGVKD. This CDR3 is built from 17 residues.

This clonotype was seen a few times. The V and J genes are TRBV7-2 and TRBJ2-3; 8 nucleotides align to TRBD2. Germline CDR1 is SGHTA and CDR2 is FQGNSA. The V gene end was trimmed by 7 bases and the J gene end by 5 bases; junction bases not matched to a gene: 11. This CDR3 contains 15 residues. CDR3 amino acids: CASNVLAGGLDTQYF. DNA for the CDR3: TGTGCCAGCAACGTACTGGCGGGAGGTTTAGATACGCAGTATTTT.

CDR3 coding DNA: TGTGCCAGCAGTGAAAGGCGACAGGGCCTTGAAGCTTTCTTT. It codes for CASSERRQGLEAFF. This rearrangement joins TRBV6-1 to TRBJ1-1; TRBD1 matches at 7 bases. Germline values: CDR1 MNHNS, CDR2 SASEGT. The CDR3 has 14 amino acids. V lost 2 bases, J lost 7 bases, and 7 bases stayed unmatched.

There are a few counts of this clonotype. The chain has TRBV28 and TRBJ1-2; D not certain. This CDR3 contains 13 residues. CDR1 is MDHEN and CDR2 is SYDVKM in the germline V gene. With 6 bases removed from V and 5 bases from J, the gap between germline ends came to 13 bases. The CDR3 nucleotides are TGTGCCAGCAGCACAATGACACTTTATGGCTACACCTTC. Its translation: CASSTMTLYGYTF.

This clonotype has more than one count but fewer than ten. The rearrangement links TRBV9 to TRBJ2-3; weak D call: TRBD2 (6 bases). Trimming removed 2 bases from V and 4 bases from J, with 14 bases in between. The CDR3 length is 15 residues. Germline loops: CDR1 SGDLS, CDR2 YYNGEE. The chain's CDR3 is CASSVRPGAADTQYF. In DNA form, the CDR3 reads TGTGCCAGCAGCGTTCGACCGGGAGCGGCAGATACGCAGTATTTT. The full variable domain, with the rest looked up from reference TRBV9 and TRBJ2-3, is DSGVTQTPKHLITATGQRVTLRCSPRSGDLSVYWYQQSLDQGLQFLIQYYNGEERAKGNILERFSAQQFPDLHSELNLSSLELGDSALYFCASSVRPGAADTQYFGPGTRLTVL.

This clonotype was seen just once. The chain links TRBV12-3 or TRBV12-4 to TRBJ2-3, with 8 bases lining up with TRBD2. Losses at the gene ends were 3 bases for V and 3 bases for J; bases not matched to a gene: 8. This CDR3 has 16 residues. This chain's CDR3 is CASSFESGSVTDTQYF. CDR3 nucleotides: TGTGCCAGCAGTTTCGAAAGCGGGAGTGTGACAGATACGCAGTATTTT.